The T cell receptor (beta chain) under discussion was sequenced for a study of T cell repertoires in aging, cancer and after chemotherapy. For the study at large: Donors were grouped into six age bands spanning 30 or younger through 70 or older. Patients with glioblastoma brain tumors were sampled before and after temozolomide-based therapy. Study results and caveats: Untreated cancer patients had significantly lower blood TCR diversity than age-matched healthy donors. In cancer patients, declining TCR diversity with age involved lost richness and lost evenness.

This CDR3 has 16 residues. The V end lost 4 bases, the J end lost 2 bases, and 16 bases lay between the germline ends. Germline lookup yields CDR1 SGHTA and CDR2 FQGNSA. TRB rearrangements spanning V, D and J were amplified using mixed TRB-A/B primers. MiXCR, run by TCRdb on the multiplex PCR reads, gives a single entry per CDR3 protein. The table lists approximately 2,500 distinct CDR3 sequences, 20% to 30% of them singletons. The template was genomic DNA from peripheral blood, not RNA. On this clonotype itself: The antigen remains unidentified.

The source material was blood. The sequence derives from a human donor with a solid tumor. V is TRBV7-2 and J is TRBJ2-3, with D maybe TRBD2 (6 bases). CDR3 residues: CASSYRAGGPTDTQYF. Written as DNA, the CDR3 is TGTGCCAGCAGCTATCGGGCCGGAGGGCCCACAGATACGCAGTATTTT. The full variable domain, rest sourced from reference TRBV7-2 and TRBJ2-3, is GAGVSQSPSNKVTEKGKDVELRCDPISGHTALYWYRQSLGQGLEFLIYFQGNSAPDKSGLPSDRFSAERTGGSVSTLTIQRTQQEDSAVYLCASSYRAGGPTDTQYFGPGTRLTVL.